The rows below give T cell receptor beta chains drawn from one sample of a study of blood T cell repertoires in COVID-19. Some clones are missing from TCRdb's copy, which holds only in-frame ones; the method was immunoSEQ multiplex PCR. The repertoire holds 200,000 to 250,000 clones, approximately 80% seen once, with around 7.4% in the top ten. The sample comprised PBMCs or T cells enriched from blood (not recorded which). These receptors were obtained from a woman in her forties with acute COVID-19. The CDR3 runs from the conserved cysteine through the conserved F or W. D genes are given only for firm matches.

>TRBV18|TRBD1
CASSPPRQGYYGYTF
>TRBV3-1/TRBV3-2|TRBD1
CASSHSLRQGAYGYTF
>TRBV2|-
CASSVIRNTEAFF
>TRBV12-3/TRBV12-4|-
CASRVTGFAF
>TRBV3-1/TRBV3-2|-
CASSSTADQPQHF
>TRBV3-1/TRBV3-2|-
CASTPGGGARVTEAFF
>TRBV10-2|-
CASSDLDRRSSYNEQFF
>TRBV19|TRBD1
CASSTRTGGRDTQYF
>TRBV14|-
CASSQENRDTSLLPMNTEAFF
>TRBV7-3|TRBD1
CASSLGRGNNSPLHF
>TRBV19|-
CASSLLQGSNQPQHF
>TRBV9|TRBD1
CASSSRTGAYTGELFF
>TRBV24-1|-
CATSVPRGTQYF
>TRBV6-2/TRBV6-3|TRBD1
CASSYSPGGNTIYF
>TRBV18|-
CASSPLAGTNTGELFF
>TRBV2|-
CASSVSPQAHNNF
>TRBV13|TRBD1
CASSRDRVGVTQYF
>TRBV19|TRBD2
CASSRSTSGTYNEQFF
>TRBV30|TRBD1
CASERGTGFSFSPLHF
>TRBV5-1|TRBD1
CASSMSGTEAGTQYF
>TRBV6-5|TRBD1
CASSFGTVGGYTF
>TRBV6-2/TRBV6-3|-
CASSYATAFSNQPQHF
>TRBV11-3|-
CASSFSGQGYTF
>TRBV6-2/TRBV6-3|TRBD1
CASSQHDRDGDTQYF
>TRBV5-4|TRBD2
CASSSAGGKYEQYF
>TRBV20-1|-
CSASQPGASNQPQHF
>TRBV2|-
CASSILQGYGYTF
>TRBV9|TRBD2
CASSAAIRASGGTGELFF
>TRBV6-1|TRBD1
CASSEALRGQIMSSYNEQFF